The 9 T cell receptor beta chains presented below share a single source sample, sequenced in a study of CD8+CD57+ T cells in acquired aplastic anemia. Genomic DNA acted as the template from which TCR beta VDJ combination and CDR3 sequence profiling were carried out. TCRdb independently ran MiXCR on the reads; one entry per CDR3 protein. This sample carries about 220,000 distinct CDR3 sequences, roughly 35% of them seen once, and the ten largest clones take around 1.1%. Input material: sorted CD4+, CD8+, or CD8+CD57+ T cells (not recorded which) from PBMCs. The receptors originated from a human donor in good health, serving as a control.

There are a few counts of this clonotype. The chain has TRBV7-9 and TRBJ1-1; D is uncertain. Germline CDR1 reads SEHNR; CDR2 reads FQNEAQ (reference sequence). The CDR3 sequence is 12 residues long. Deletions cut 3 bases from V and 1 base from J, with 3 bases between. As DNA, the CDR3 is TGTGCCAGCAGCTTCGAGAACACTGAAGCTTTCTTT. It specifies CASSFENTEAFF.

The chain has TRBV12-5 and TRBJ2-3; D call uncertain. From germline, CDR1 is LGHNT and CDR2 FRNRAP. This CDR3 region has 15 residues. The V end was cut by 1 base, the J end by 4 bases, with 12 bases between. CDR3 in amino acids: CASGLGLRWADTQYF. CDR3 nucleotides: TGTGCTAGTGGTTTGGGGCTACGCTGGGCAGATACGCAGTATTTT. Based on the CDR3 plus reference TRBV12-5 and TRBJ2-3, the full variable domain is DARVTQTPRHKVTEMGQEVTMRCQPILGHNTVFWYRQTMMQGLELLAYFRNRAPLDDSGMPKDRFSAEMPDATLATLKIQPSEPRDSAVYFCASGLGLRWADTQYFGPGTRLTVL.

This clonotype was counted at least ten times. CDR3 sequence: CASSARQGRAGHEQYF. CDR3 DNA: TGTGCCAGCAGCGCGAGACAGGGTAGGGCAGGGCACGAGCAGTACTTC. The chain recombines TRBV11-2 with TRBJ2-7; 7 bases line up with TRBD1. Trimming took 5 bases from V and 5 from J; bases not matched to a gene: 15. The V gene's germline CDR1 is SGHAT and CDR2 FQNNGV. The CDR3 sequence is 16 residues long.

About this clonotype itself: The junction shows a germline mismatch at one end, possibly a read error. The rearrangement links TRBV25-1 to TRBJ1-5; no firm D call. The germline gives CDR1 MGHDK, CDR2 SYGVNS. The CDR3 is made up of 12 amino acids. DNA for the CDR3: TGTGCCAGCAGTTTATTGGGCGAACCCCTGCATTTT. Protein product: CASSLLGEPLHF.

This clonotype was picked up a small number of times. This may come from a read error, since a much larger clone is one base off. The rearrangement joins TRBV20-1 to TRBJ2-3; D gene ambiguous. Germline loops: CDR1 DFQATT, CDR2 SNEGSKA (reference sequence). The CDR3 length is 15 residues. CDR3 region: CGARLLHIGTDTQYF. The CDR3 DNA sequence: TGCGGTGCTAGATTACTGCACATAGGCACAGATACGCAGTATTTT.

Ten or more counts support this clonotype. The chain is built from TRBV7-9 and TRBJ1-1; unclear D gene. Looked up from germline, CDR1 is SEHNR and CDR2 is FQNEAQ (reference sequence). V lost 2 bases and J 11 bases, leaving 21 bases between the germline ends. The CDR3 has 15 amino acids. The CDR3 region is CASSLSVLGSDKAFF. CDR3 sequence (DNA): TGTGCCAGCAGCTTATCGGTTTTGGGTAGCGACAAGGCTTTCTTT.

The chain couples TRBV5-1 to TRBJ2-5, with 7 bases that match TRBD2. The CDR3 totals 14 residues. V lost 4 bases to trimming and J lost 1 base; unmatched junction nucleotides: 4. CDR1 and CDR2 (germline): SGHRS, YFSETQ. The CDR3 nucleotides read TGCGCCAGCAGCCATACTAGCGCCCAAGAGACCCAGTACTTC. Translation: CASSHTSAQETQYF.

The V and J genes are TRBV4-1 and TRBJ1-4, with 7 bases fitting TRBD1. V trimming: 4 bases; J trimming: 7 bases; junction bases outside the gene matches: 6. CDR3 size: 14 residues. CDR1 and CDR2 from the germline V gene are MGHRA and YSYEKL. CDR3 loop: CASSLTGWSEKLFF. The CDR3 DNA follows: TGCGCCAGCAGCCTGACAGGGTGGAGTGAAAAACTGTTTTTT.

As for this clonotype: One base away lies a much larger clone, so this may be a sequencing read error. J is TRBJ2-7 and V is TRBV5-5; D is unclear. There are 14 residues in the CDR3. Germline V gene sequence: CDR1 SGHKS, CDR2 YYEKEE (reference sequence). CDR3 in amino acids: CTSSQEFLAYEQYF. The CDR3 DNA reads as TGTACCAGCAGCCAAGAGTTCCTCGCCTACGAGCAGTACTTC. The entire variable domain, with the rest obtained from reference TRBV5-5 and TRBJ2-7, is as follows: DAGVTQSPTHLIKTRGQQVTLRCSPISGHKSVSWYQQVLGQGPQFIFQYYEKEERGRGNFPDRFSARQFPNYSSELNVNALLLGDSALYLCTSSQEFLAYEQYFGPGTRLTVT.